Detailed here is one T cell receptor (beta chain). Each CDR3 protein gets one entry after TCRdb re-called the RT-PCR reads with MiXCR. The sample has about 680,000 distinct CDR3 sequences; more than 13% are singletons. J was trimmed by 4 bases and V by 6 bases; bases with no gene match: 11. There are 17 residues in the CDR3. Germline-derived CDR1 and CDR2 are MNHNY and SVGAGI (reference sequence). This TCR was recovered from a female donor in good health, serving as a healthy control. This sequence joins TRBV6-6 and TRBJ2-5, with TRBD2 matching over 13 bases. The sequencing sample was made of memory CD4+ T cells from blood. The DNA for the CDR3 is TGTGCCAGCAGCGATACCCTACTAGCGGGAGGGGTAGAGACCCAGTACTTC. This codes for CASSDTLLAGGVETQYF.